Below, 7 T cell receptor beta chains from the same sample are listed, as sequenced in a study of cytomegalovirus exposure and HLA in healthy donors (dated by TCRdb to the late 2010s). Library preparation employed the immunoSEQ multiplex PCR assay. The multiplex PCR relied on a mix of 60 forward primers for TCR Vbeta segments and 13 reverse primers for TCR Jbeta segments. TCRdb carries this immuneACCESS record with in-frame sequences only. Its versions omit some clonotypes, under half of them owing to an unresolved V gene in the studies checked, with the rest unexplained. Counted in this sample were about 250,000 clones; approximately 81% of them appeared once. The ten largest clonotypes hold 0.2% to 0.25% of the sample. The sequenced sample consisted of PBMCs. Receptor source: a girl aged 2-10 years in good health and CMV-seronegative.

This chain uses TRBV5-5 with TRBJ2-7; the match to TRBD2 covers 12 bases. The CDR3 is 14 residues long. Germline V CDR1 and CDR2: SGHKS, YYEKEE (reference sequence). The V segment lost 7 bases and the J segment 2 bases; nucleotides outside the gene matches: 4. The CDR3 here is CASARLAGAYEQYF. The CDR3 region has the DNA TGTGCCAGCGCCCGACTAGCGGGGGCCTACGAGCAGTACTTC. The full variable domain, rest sourced from reference TRBV5-5 and TRBJ2-7, is DAGVTQSPTHLIKTRGQQVTLRCSPISGHKSVSWYQQVLGQGPQFIFQYYEKEERGRGNFPDRFSARQFPNYSSELNVNALLLGDSALYLCASARLAGAYEQYFGPGTRLTVT.

The chain joins TRBV6-1 to TRBJ1-1, with 7 bases identical to TRBD1. Trimming took 6 bases from V and 8 from J; bases not matched to a gene: 3. In germline, CDR1 is MNHNS, CDR2 SASEGT. The CDR3 covers 11 residues. CDR3 coding DNA: TGTGCCAGCAGGTGGGGACAGGAAGCTTTCTTT. Its translation is CASRWGQEAFF.

The J gene is TRBJ1-1, the V gene TRBV5-1, with 7 bases that match TRBD1. The V segment lost 8 bases and the J segment 5 bases; nucleotides outside the gene matches: 15. Germline V lookup: CDR1 SGHRS, CDR2 YFSETQ. This CDR3 comprises 15 residues. The CDR3 bases are TGCGCCAGTACCAAAGGGGGCGTTCGGGGGACTGAAGCTTTCTTT. It is translated as CASTKGGVRGTEAFF.

The J gene is TRBJ2-5, the V gene TRBV6-6; TRBD1 matches at 9 bases. The trim removed 6 bases at V and 2 bases at J, leaving 10 bases unmatched. Germline lookup yields CDR1 MNHNY and CDR2 SVGAGI (reference sequence). The CDR3 consists of 16 residues. As DNA, the CDR3 is TGTGCCAGCAGCCGGAACAGGGGGCGCGGTCAAGAGACCCAGTACTTC. Residues: CASSRNRGRGQETQYF.

V and J are TRBV6-5 and TRBJ1-3; D might be TRBD1 (5 bases). The CDR3 spans 14 residues. With 6 bases removed from V and 5 bases from J, the gap between germline ends came to 14 bases. CDR1 and CDR2 (germline): MNHEY, SVGAGI. CDR3 amino acids: CASRPRGIRNTIYF. For the CDR3, the DNA is TGTGCCAGCAGACCTAGGGGAATAAGAAACACCATATATTTT.

The rearrangement joins TRBV7-9 to TRBJ2-3, with 13 bases aligning to TRBD2. CDR3 length: 16 residues. Looked up from germline, CDR1 is SEHNR and CDR2 is FQNEAQ (reference sequence). Losses at the gene ends were 4 bases for V and 6 bases for J; bases not matched to a gene: 7. Written as DNA, the CDR3 is TGTGCCAGCAGCTCGGGACTAGCGGGAATATTGGATACGCAGTATTTT. Amino acid sequence: CASSSGLAGILDTQYF. Full variable domain (outside the CDR3, taken from reference TRBV7-9 and TRBJ2-3): DTGVSQNPRHKITKRGQNVTFRCDPISEHNRLYWYRQTLGQGPEFLTYFQNEAQLEKSRLLSDRFSAERPKGSFSTLEIQRTEQGDSAMYLCASSSGLAGILDTQYFGPGTRLTVL.

V gene TRBV19 combines with J gene TRBJ2-1; 7 bases align to TRBD2. The V gene's germline CDR1 is LNHDA and CDR2 SQIVND (reference sequence). CDR3 size: 16 residues. J was trimmed by 0 bases and V by 6 bases; bases with no gene match: 8. This chain's CDR3 is CASRPQAGSSYNEQFF. Here the CDR3 DNA reads TGTGCCAGTAGACCTCAAGCGGGGAGCTCCTACAATGAGCAGTTCTTC.